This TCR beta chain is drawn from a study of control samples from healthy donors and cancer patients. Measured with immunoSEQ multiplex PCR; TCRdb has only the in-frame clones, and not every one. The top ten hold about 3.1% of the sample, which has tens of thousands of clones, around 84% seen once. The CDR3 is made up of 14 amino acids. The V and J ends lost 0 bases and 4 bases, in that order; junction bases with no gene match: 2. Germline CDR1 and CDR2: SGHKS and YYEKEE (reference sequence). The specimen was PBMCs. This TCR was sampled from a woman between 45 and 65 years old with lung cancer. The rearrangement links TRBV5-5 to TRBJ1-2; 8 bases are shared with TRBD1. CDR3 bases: TGTGCCAGCAGCTTGGGACAGGGGTCCTATGGCTACACCTTC. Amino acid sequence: CASSLGQGSYGYTF.